The clone carrying this T cell receptor (beta chain) occurred once. Measured with immunoSEQ multiplex PCR; TCRdb has only the in-frame clones, and not every one. The sample lists 15,000 to 20,000 clones; 65% to 85% were seen once. The data are from a study of PD-1 and CTLA-4 blockade in melanoma. Trimming shortened V by 4 bases and J by 1 base, and 7 bases separated the two germline ends. CDR1 SQVTM and CDR2 ANQGSEA come from the germline V gene. The length of the CDR3 is 12 residues. The sample in question was CD8+ T cells from peripheral blood, obtained before anti-PD-1 treatment. The origin of this receptor is a human donor with melanoma. The rearrangement uses TRBV29-1 and TRBJ1-1; D is unclear. The CDR3 DNA is TGCAGCGTTGTCTCAGGGAACACTGAAGCTTTCTTT. It is translated as CSVVSGNTEAFF. The full variable domain, its missing parts supplied by reference TRBV29-1 and TRBJ1-1, is SAVISQKPSRDICQRGTSLTIQCQVDSQVTMMFWYRQQPGQSLTLIATANQGSEATYESGFVIDKFPISRPNLTFSTLTVSNMSPEDSSIYLCSVVSGNTEAFFGQGTRLTVV.